This TCR beta chain was sequenced in a study of CD8 T cells in Susac syndrome. This CDR3 region has 15 residues. Germline CDR1 reads SQVTM; CDR2 reads ANQGSEA. V lost 6 bases to trimming and J lost 5 bases; unmatched junction nucleotides: 13. CD8+ and CD4+ T cells from blood underwent TCR beta sequencing, which was carried out in a high-throughput format. The control group consisted of healthy donors matched for age and sex. TEMRA cells were FACS-enriched, with CD8+ and CD4+ T cells isolated negatively. cDNA came from roughly 0.53 to 1 ug RNA primed by random hexamers. TCR beta CDR3 was amplified by immunoSEQ covering 54 Vbeta and 13 Jbeta. MiXCR was run by TCRdb on the immunoSEQ multiplex PCR reads, yielding one entry per CDR3 protein. This sample carries approximately 150,000 distinct CDR3 sequences, 94% of them seen once, and the ten largest clones take approximately 0.08%.

This clonotype was obtained from a human donor in good health. The chain has TRBV29-1 and TRBJ2-7, with 10 bases that match TRBD2. Sequenced input: CD4+ T cells from PBMCs. CDR3 nucleotide sequence: TGCAGCGTCGAGGATTTTAGCGGGAGGAGCAACGAGCAGTACTTC. Protein sequence: CSVEDFSGRSNEQYF.